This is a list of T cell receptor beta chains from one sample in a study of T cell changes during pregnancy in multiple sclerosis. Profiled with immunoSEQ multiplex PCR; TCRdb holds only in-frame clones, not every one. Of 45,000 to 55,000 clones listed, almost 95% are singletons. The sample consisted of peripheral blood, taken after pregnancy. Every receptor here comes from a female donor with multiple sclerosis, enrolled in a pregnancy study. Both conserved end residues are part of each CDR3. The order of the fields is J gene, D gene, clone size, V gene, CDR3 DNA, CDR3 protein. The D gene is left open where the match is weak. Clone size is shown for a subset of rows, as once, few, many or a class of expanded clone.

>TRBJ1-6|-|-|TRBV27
TGTGCCAGCAGGGGCCCCAGAGGGAAGGATTCACCCCTCCACTTT
CASRGPRGKDSPLHF
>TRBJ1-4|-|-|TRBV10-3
TGTGCCATCAGTGAAGGAACAGGAGCTAATGAAAAACTGTTTTTT
CAISEGTGANEKLFF
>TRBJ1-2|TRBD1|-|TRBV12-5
TGTGCTAGTGGTTTGGGGGACGACAGGGCCTATGGCTACACCTTC
CASGLGDDRAYGYTF
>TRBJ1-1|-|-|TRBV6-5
TGTGCCAGCAGTCGAGGGTCGGGGACTGAAGCTTTCTTT
CASSRGSGTEAFF
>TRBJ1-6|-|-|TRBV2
TGTGCCAGCAGTGAACGATCATCCGTACGTCGGCAGGGTTTTGAAGGTTCACCCCTCCACTTT
CASSERSSVRRQGFEGSPLHF
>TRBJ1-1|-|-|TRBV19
TGTGCCAGTAGTATAGATCGTGGGGGCTTCACTGAAGCTTTCTTT
CASSIDRGGFTEAFF
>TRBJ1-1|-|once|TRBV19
TGTGCCAGTAGTATAAGGGGCAGGGTCACTGAAGCTTTCTTT
CASSIRGRVTEAFF
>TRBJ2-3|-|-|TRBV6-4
TGTGCCAGCAGTGACGAGCCTTCGACTGGTACGCAGTATTTT
CASSDEPSTGTQYF
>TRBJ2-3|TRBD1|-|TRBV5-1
TGCGCCAGCAGTAGGGACAGGGCCCCTCCGGAAGATACGCAGTATTTT
CASSRDRAPPEDTQYF
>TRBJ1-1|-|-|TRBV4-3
TGCGCCAGCAGCCAAGATCGGGGAAACACTGAAGCTTTCTTT
CASSQDRGNTEAFF
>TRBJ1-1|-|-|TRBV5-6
TGTGCCAGCAGCCCTGACATGATGGAGAACACTGAAGCTTTCTTT
CASSPDMMENTEAFF
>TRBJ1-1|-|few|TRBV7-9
TGTGCCAGCAGCACTGGACGGGGCGGGGGAAGGAACACTGAAGCTTTCTTT
CASSTGRGGGRNTEAFF
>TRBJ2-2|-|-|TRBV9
TGTGCCAGCAGCACCCGGGGGAGTCCGAACACCGGGGAGCTGTTTTTT
CASSTRGSPNTGELFF
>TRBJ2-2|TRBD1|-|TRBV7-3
TGTGCCAGCAGCTTTGACAGGGGGACCGGGGAGCTGTTTTTT
CASSFDRGTGELFF